This T cell receptor beta chain was documented in a study of cytomegalovirus exposure and HLA in healthy donors. Vbeta (60) and Jbeta (13) primers were used in the PCR. Assay: immunoSEQ multiplex PCR; the TCRdb copy retains only in-frame clones and omits some. Among approximately 64,000 clones listed, over 75% were seen once. Trimming pared 2 bases from V and 1 base from J, leaving 6 bases between. Germline CDR1 and CDR2: SQVTM and ANQGSEA. The CDR3 is made up of 13 amino acids. V and J are TRBV29-1 and TRBJ1-3; D unresolved. This clonotype was sampled from a male donor in good health and CMV-seropositive. Source material: PBMCs. Here the CDR3 DNA reads TGCAGCGTTGAAACCAGTTCTGGAAACACCATATATTTT. Translated: CSVETSSGNTIYF.